These T cell receptor beta chains were read from a single sample in a study of identical twins. TCRdb re-called the 5' RACE reads with MiXCR, one entry per CDR3 protein. The sample contains around 530,000 distinct CDR3 sequences, 13% to 15% of which appear only once. Separately, the same data were catalogued under a study of yellow fever vaccine responses in identical twins.

The sample consisted of CD4+ T cells sorted from blood. The receptor source for this set is a young woman in good health. CDR3s include the opening cysteine and the closing phenylalanine or tryptophan. Fields, in order: V gene, J gene, CDR3 protein.

V: TRBV25-1
J: TRBJ2-3
CDR3: CASSEGHYTDTQYF

V: TRBV4-1
J: TRBJ2-1
CDR3: CASSPSSGRRDYYNEQFF

V: TRBV20-1
J: TRBJ2-1
CDR3: CSANKAGANYNEQFF

V: TRBV5-1
J: TRBJ2-2
CDR3: CASRWEDRYTGELFF

V: TRBV24-1
J: TRBJ1-5
CDR3: CATSVGPGGNQPQHF

V: TRBV5-1
J: TRBJ2-1
CDR3: CASSLGLDYWNEQFF

V: TRBV5-1
J: TRBJ1-4
CDR3: CASSKGGGEKLFF

V: TRBV18
J: TRBJ1-1
CDR3: CASSPPQFGTEAFF

V: TRBV7-3
J: TRBJ2-3
CDR3: CASSLIPVAGGTDTQYF

V: TRBV5-1
J: TRBJ2-7
CDR3: CASSLGLDLYEQYF

V: TRBV20-1
J: TRBJ2-2
CDR3: CSARLAPPGELFF

V: TRBV12-3/TRBV12-4
J: TRBJ2-3
CDR3: CASSGPGTDTQYF

V: TRBV20-1
J: TRBJ2-3
CDR3: CSASELTSGRSTDTQYF

V: TRBV12-3/TRBV12-4
J: TRBJ2-3
CDR3: CASSSPDGPGTQYF

V: TRBV20-1
J: TRBJ2-3
CDR3: CSAHPGTSGFDTQYF

V: TRBV6-1
J: TRBJ1-2
CDR3: CASTEGYSHYGYTF

V: TRBV25-1
J: TRBJ2-5
CDR3: CASSETSETQYF